This TCR beta chain was sequenced in a study of blood T cell repertoires in COVID-19. Study-level background: COVID-19 samples collected from the United States, Italy and Spain covered acute and convalescent phases. The cDNA or gDNA used as material had been derived from T cells, B-cell-depleted T cells, or PBMCs.

Germline CDR1 and CDR2: SGHTA and FQGTGA. This CDR3 spans 14 amino acids. Trimming took 3 bases from V and 9 from J, leaving 15 bases between them. This clone was detected only once. Per the authors' pipeline: Nucleated cell counts were estimated from reference gene primer amplification. The data were produced by immunoSEQ multiplex PCR, yet TCRdb's version contains in-frame clones alone and is incomplete. For V, J and clone size, that table is used; D and trimming come from the DNA. The sample has 300,000 to 400,000 clones, about 83% seen once. This chain uses TRBV7-3 with TRBJ2-1; D may be TRBD2 (6 bases). This clonotype was sampled from a man aged 25-40 years with active or convalescent COVID-19. Sequencing was performed on peripheral blood. CDR3 amino acids: CASSFEGLGGEQFF. The CDR3 coding sequence is TGTGCCAGCAGCTTCGAGGGACTTGGGGGTGAGCAGTTCTTC. The full variable domain, its missing parts supplied by reference TRBV7-3 and TRBJ2-1, is GAGVSQTPSNKVTEKGKYVELRCDPISGHTALYWYRQSLGQGPEFLIYFQGTGAADDSGLPNDRFFAVRPEGSVSTLKIQRTERGDSAVYLCASSFEGLGGEQFFGPGTRLTVL.